This note documents a single TCR beta chain sequence. Antigen: not known. Germline CDR1 reads MNHEY; CDR2 reads SVGEGT. CDR3 length equals 15 residues. With 3 bases clipped from V and 4 bases from J, the junction kept 8 bases outside the gene matches. RNA transcripts provided the source from which TCR beta CDR3 regions were amplified. The HTBI primer set was used in a first-round RT-PCR of the TCR CDR3. MiXCR, run by TCRdb on the multiplex PCR reads, gives a single entry per CDR3 protein. The sample contains roughly 720,000 distinct CDR3 sequences, around a sixth of which appear only once. This entry belongs to a study of T cells in Graves' hyperthyroidism and ophthalmopathy. Overall study: At initial diagnosis, before any treatment had begun, peripheral blood was obtained.

Study outcomes and limitations: Most thyroid-expanded clonotypes above 0.001 were also found in blood.

Recently diagnosed hyperthyroidism of less than 2 months' duration affected patients aged 18 to 65. Pregnant or lactating patients were excluded, as were those with uncontrolled infection or other autoimmune disease. This receptor was taken from a man aged 50-60 years with Graves' hyperthyroidism. The chain combines TRBV6-2 or TRBV6-3 with TRBJ2-5; TRBD2 matches 7 bases. The sample comprised blood. The chain's CDR3 is CASSYAGEARETQYF. CDR3 DNA: TGTGCCAGCAGTTATGCGGGAGAGGCGAGAGAGACCCAGTACTTC.